A single sample is the source of the 7 T cell receptor beta chains below, sequenced in a study of regulatory T cells in long-lasting Graves disease. Time point in this sample: newly diagnosed GD, antithyroid drugs for less than 3 months. The authors made the TCR library using RNA they extracted from PBMCs. Building the TCR beta libraries relied on iRepertoire HTBI primers, and CDR3 regions underwent Arm-PCR. TCRdb passed the multiplex PCR reads through MiXCR, listing each CDR3 protein once. The sample shows around 420,000 distinct CDR3 sequences, about a sixth of them seen only once. The sample was peripheral blood mononuclear cells (PBMCs), taken at new diagnosis, from a patient treated with antithyroid drugs. Receptors originate from a female donor with Graves disease.

In this sample, this clonotype turned up a few times. V is TRBV6-1 and J is TRBJ2-7; D not resolved. V was trimmed by 6 bases and J by 5 bases, leaving 8 bases between them. Germline CDR1 and CDR2: MNHNS and SASEGT. The CDR3 extends over 11 amino acids. CDR3 nucleotides: TGTGCCAGCAGGCGAGTCCACGAGCAGTACTTC. Translated, it gives CASRRVHEQYF.

This clonotype was detected ten times or more. The rearrangement joins TRBV28 to TRBJ2-7, with D possibly being TRBD2 (5 bases). This CDR3 has 15 residues. Between the trimmed V and J ends, which lost 1 base and 1 base, there was a span of 11 bases. CDR1 and CDR2 (germline): MDHEN, SYDVKM. The CDR3, as DNA: TGTGCCAGCAGTTTATTGACTTCGGGGTCCTACGAGCAGTACTTC. Translated, it gives CASSLLTSGSYEQYF.

This clonotype was observed many times. The chain uses TRBV20-1 and TRBJ1-2; tentative D call: TRBD1 (6 bases). The CDR3 extends over 14 amino acids. Trimming took 7 bases from V and 7 from J, leaving 22 bases between them. Germline CDR1 and CDR2: DFQATT and SNEGSKA (reference sequence). This chain's CDR3 is CSGSGGGARIGYTF. The CDR3 DNA reads as TGCAGTGGTTCGGGGGGGGGCGCGAGAATTGGCTACACCTTC.

The V gene is TRBV6-1, the J gene TRBJ2-7; TRBD2 might be the D (5 bases). The CDR3 totals 16 residues. The V gene lost 1 base and the J gene lost 0 bases, with 13 bases spanning the gap. The germline gives CDR1 MNHNS, CDR2 SASEGT. This CDR3 is CASSEGVGGPSYEQYF. In DNA form, the CDR3 reads TGTGCCAGCAGTGAAGGGGTTGGCGGGCCCTCCTACGAGCAGTACTTC.

The chain uses TRBV4-1 and TRBJ2-5; 7 nucleotides align to TRBD1. This CDR3 contains 15 residues. V shed 4 bases and J 4 bases; nucleotides not matched to a gene: 9. The germline V gene encodes CDR1 MGHRA and CDR2 YSYEKL. The CDR3 nucleotides are TGCGCCAGCAGCCGCCGACAGGGCTTGCGAGAGACCCAGTACTTC. Its translation: CASSRRQGLRETQYF.

This clonotype was seen ten or more times. The V call is TRBV9, the J call TRBJ1-2; 8 bases are shared with TRBD1. Germline CDR1 is SGDLS and CDR2 is YYNGEE. This CDR3 has 18 amino acids. The V segment lost 3 bases and the J segment 0 bases; nucleotides outside the gene matches: 13. For the CDR3, the DNA is TGTGCCAGCAGCGCCACTCCGACAGGGGACCCACCTAACTATGGCTACACCTTC. Its protein is CASSATPTGDPPNYGYTF.

This clonotype was counted between two and nine times. One end of the junction varies from germline; a read error may be responsible. This chain's CDR3 is CASSYSPTSGDHYDEQFF. The CDR3 nucleotides are TGTGCCAGCAGTTACTCTCCGACTAGCGGAGACCACTACGATGAGCAGTTCTTC. J is TRBJ2-1 and V is TRBV6-2 or TRBV6-3; 9 positions match TRBD2. CDR1 MNHEY and CDR2 SVGEGT come from the germline V gene. This CDR3 has 18 amino acids.